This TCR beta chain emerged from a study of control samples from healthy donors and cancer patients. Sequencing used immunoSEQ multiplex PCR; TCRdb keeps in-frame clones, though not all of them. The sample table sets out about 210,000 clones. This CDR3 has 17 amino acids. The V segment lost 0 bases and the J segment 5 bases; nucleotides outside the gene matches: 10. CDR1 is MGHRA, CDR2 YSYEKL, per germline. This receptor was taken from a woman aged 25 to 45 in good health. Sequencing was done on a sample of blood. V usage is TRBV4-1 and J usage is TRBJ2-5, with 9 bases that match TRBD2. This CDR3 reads CASSQDAAGGVRETQYF. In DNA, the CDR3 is TGCGCCAGCAGCCAAGATGCGGCGGGGGGGGTTAGGGAGACCCAGTACTTC.